This passage covers 12 T cell receptor delta chains from one sample sequenced in a study of gamma-delta T cells after stem cell transplantation. TCRdb re-called clones from the RT-PCR reads using CATT. The repertoire includes about 2,000 delta-chain clones, roughly 6.3% of them detected once, and approximately 26% sits in the top ten. Specimen: gamma-delta T cells. The receptors derive from a human donor. It is not recorded whose cells these are; they may come from a transplant donor.

This clone was counted between two and nine times. The TCRdb protein comes from a much larger clone and disagrees with this DNA's translation at residue 14, likely due to a read error; the protein given here is derived from the DNA. In DNA, the CDR3 is TGTGCCTGTGACACCTTGACTGGGGGATACACCGATAAACCCATCTTT. It yields the protein CACDTLTGGYTDKPIF. The V gene is TRDV2, the J gene TRDJ1; 12 bases are a match to TRDD3. This CDR3 comprises 16 residues. From germline, CDR1 is GEAIGNYY and CDR2 EKD.

This clone rates as medium-sized. V and J are TRDV2 and TRDJ1; 7 bases match TRDD3. V was clipped by 0 bases and J by 2 bases; unmatched bases: 2. This CDR3 is built from 14 residues. CDR1 GEAIGNYY and CDR2 EKD come from the germline V gene. The CDR3 bases are TGTGCCTGTGACACCTTGGGGGAAACCGATAAACTCATCTTT. This codes for CACDTLGETDKLIF.

The sample holds a few counts of this clone. The rearrangement links TRDV2 to TRDJ1, with D possibly matching TRDD3 (6 bases). CDR3 length equals 16 residues. V was pared by 3 bases and J by 5 bases, with 21 bases between. Germline CDR1 GEAIGNYY, CDR2 EKD. The chain's CDR3 is CACDSVGAASKDKLIF. CDR3 in DNA: TGTGCCTGTGACTCGGTGGGGGCCGCCTCAAAAGATAAACTCATCTTT.

This clone is labeled medium-sized (0.01 to 0.1%). The chain carries TRDV2 and TRDJ3; 9 bases agree with TRDD3. Germline-derived CDR1 and CDR2 are GEAIGNYY and EKD. This CDR3 is built from 18 residues. The V gene end was trimmed by 3 bases and the J gene end by 0 bases; junction bases not matched to a gene: 5. The CDR3 DNA reads as TGTGCCTGTGACGCTACTGGGGGAACCTCCTGGGACACCCGACAGATGTTTTTC. It is translated as CACDATGGTSWDTRQMFF.

As concerns this clone: A far larger clone is off by one base, so a read error is likely. The same CDR3 can be traced to other DNA sequences in this sample. This chain links TRDV2 with TRDJ1; 8 bases fit TRDD3. The CDR3 totals 21 residues. Germline CDR1 is GEAIGNYY and CDR2 is EKD. The J segment lost 4 bases and the V segment lost 0 bases, leaving 24 bases of the junction unmatched. The CDR3 DNA sequence: TGTGCCTGTGACACCGTACGTAACCTGGGGGAAGCTGGTGAACACAACGATAAACTCATCTTT. It translates to CACDTVRNLGEAGEHNDKLIF.

In this sample, this clone turned up a few times. The chain carries TRDV2 and TRDJ1, with 13 bases that match TRDD3. J was trimmed by 1 base and V by 1 base; bases with no gene match: 20. Germline CDR1 is GEAIGNYY and CDR2 is EKD. The CDR3 sequence is 22 residues long. In DNA, the CDR3 is TGTGCCTGTGACACGGCCGTACTGGGGGATACGCGGGTTTTCGAGTCCACCGATAAACTCATCTTT. Protein: CACDTAVLGDTRVFESTDKLIF.

This clone was observed a few times. This likely came from a read error, as a far larger clone is one base away. The rearrangement uses TRDV2 and TRDJ1; perhaps TRDD3 as D (6 bases). The CDR3 has 17 amino acids. The V gene lost 2 bases and the J gene lost 0 bases, with 18 bases spanning the gap. Germline V CDR1 and CDR2: GEAIGNYY, EKD. CDR3 residues: CACDIVGDRPYTDKLIF. The CDR3 DNA follows: TGTGCCTGTGACATCGTCGGGGATCGACCGTACACCGATAAACTCATCTTT.

As for this clone: A much larger clone lies one base from this, so it may be a read error. The chain uses TRDV2 and TRDJ1; 11 positions agree with TRDD3. The CDR3 consists of 17 residues. CDR1 and CDR2 from the germline V gene are GEAIGNYY and EKD. CDR3 bases: TGTGCCTGTGACACCCTGTCTGGGGGATACCTCACCGATAAACCCATCTTT. Protein product: CACDTLSGGYLTDKPIF.

In its sample, this clone ranks as medium-sized (0.01 to 0.1%). The J gene is TRDJ1, the V gene TRDV2; 12 nucleotides match TRDD3. V was pared by 0 bases and J by 5 bases, with 15 bases of the junction left unmatched. CDR1 GEAIGNYY and CDR2 EKD come from the germline V gene. This CDR3 has 19 amino acids. DNA of the CDR3: TGTGCCTGTGACACCGTTCCTTGGCTGGGGGATACGGCATCTGATAAACTCATCTTT. As protein: CACDTVPWLGDTASDKLIF.

This clone has only a few counts. This likely came from a read error, as a far larger clone is one base away. The chain has TRDV2 and TRDJ1, with 10 positions matching TRDD3. Trimming cost V 2 bases and J 1 base; bases outside gene matches: 27. CDR3 length: 23 residues. Per the germline V gene, CDR1 is GEAIGNYY and CDR2 is EKD. The chain's CDR3 is CACDILAPTPQVGDTPLTDKLIF. DNA of the CDR3: TGTGCCTGTGACATTTTAGCTCCTACACCCCAGGTGGGGGATACTCCACTCACCGATAAACTCATCTTT.

Of note for this clone: This may be a read error: a much more frequent sequence differs by one nucleotide. Within the sample, other DNA sequences also encode this same CDR3. The J gene is TRDJ1, the V gene TRDV2; 8 positions agree with TRDD3. The germline V gene has CDR1 GEAIGNYY and CDR2 EKD. This CDR3 region has 17 residues. The CDR3: CACDTLGWGTMTDKLIF. The CDR3 DNA sequence: TGTGCCTGCGACACGCTCGGCTGGGGGACCATGACCGATAAACTCATCTTT.

With regard to this clone: TCRdb lists the protein of a much larger clone for this DNA, which differs at residue 12, so this is likely a read error; the protein given here is translated from the DNA itself. This chain joins TRDV2 and TRDJ1; D not resolved. The germline V gene has CDR1 GEAIGNYY and CDR2 EKD. The CDR3 sequence is 14 residues long. This CDR3 reads CACDMVVRTDKPIF. The CDR3 nucleotides are TGTGCCTGTGACATGGTCGTCCGTACCGATAAACCCATCTTT.